The present T cell receptor (beta chain) was sequenced within a study of shared clonotypes between healthy human individuals. Germline CDR1 is SGHTA and CDR2 is FQGNSA. The CDR3 runs 14 residues. V was pared by 5 bases and J by 3 bases, with 12 bases between. Repertoires were generated with immunoSEQ multiplex PCR, while TCRdb's copy carries only in-frame clones and drops some. This table has more than 900,000 clones, 75% to 85% appearing once. Researchers partitioned CD4+ cells into CD45RA+ naive and CD45RA-negative memory subsets. The chain employs TRBV7-2 and TRBJ2-3; D is undetermined. This sequence originates from a man aged 18 to 29 in good health. Some clones in this sample may be carry-over from other donors' samples. Sequenced sample: memory CD4+ T cells from PBMCs. Subset reported: CD45RA-negative fraction. CDR3 residues: CASSRRTLTDTQYF. The CDR3 DNA reads TGTGCCAGCAGCCGCCGGACGTTAACAGATACGCAGTATTTT. The variable domain in full, with the rest retrieved from reference TRBV7-2 and TRBJ2-3, is GAGVSQSPSNKVTEKGKDVELRCDPISGHTALYWYRQSLGQGLEFLIYFQGNSAPDKSGLPSDRFSAERTGGSVSTLTIQRTQQEDSAVYLCASSRRTLTDTQYFGPGTRLTVL.